This TCR beta chain derives from a study of blood T cell repertoires in COVID-19. As for the study in general: T cells, B-cell-depleted T cells, or PBMCs provided the cDNA or gDNA that served as material.

CDR1 and CDR2 (germline): MNHEY, SVGAGI. Trimming at V came to 5 bases and at J to 13 bases, leaving 9 bases not matched to a gene. The CDR3 totals 12 residues. Per the original methods: Amplifying reference gene primers gave estimates of nucleated cell counts. Clones were sequenced by immunoSEQ multiplex PCR, and TCRdb holds only the in-frame ones, with some missing. V and J calls plus clone size are reproduced from that table; the DNA served to infer D and trimming. The sample includes roughly 73,000 clones, roughly 90% of them seen just once. The chain has TRBV6-5 and TRBJ1-2, with 8 bases matching TRBD1. This TCR came from a man between 45 and 60 years old with acute or convalescent COVID-19. Material: peripheral blood. The DNA of the CDR3 is TGTGCCAGCAGTCCCCGGACAGGGTCTATCACCTTC. It specifies CASSPRTGSITF.